These 19 T cell receptor beta chains were sequenced from one sample in a study of shared clonotypes between healthy human individuals (dated by TCRdb to 2019 to 2021). Libraries were made using the immunoSEQ multiplex PCR assay. What TCRdb holds here is the immuneACCESS table cut down to in-frame rearrangements. Part of the clones is not present; checked against another copy, under half of the missing clones reflect an unresolved V gene, and the others are unexplained. This sample has some 1,100,000 clones in its table, and 75% to 80% of those were observed once. Of the sample, under 0.65% falls within the top ten clones. The sequencing input was memory CD4+ T cells from PBMCs. The sample's cell subset or site label, decoded: CD45RA-negative fraction. The origin of the receptors is a man aged 18 to 29 in good health. Some clones in this sample may be carry-over from other donors' samples.

Concerning this clone: The same CDR3 arises from other DNA sequences in this sample as well. The chain uses TRBV27 and TRBJ1-2; D might be TRBD1 (5 bases). Trimming shortened V by 9 bases and J by 0 bases, and 11 bases separated the two germline ends. Germline CDR1 MNHEY, CDR2 SMNVEV (reference sequence). The CDR3 contains 13 residues. The CDR3 here is CASKTGPNYGYTF. DNA of the CDR3: TGTGCCAGTAAAACGGGGCCTAACTATGGCTACACCTTC.

CDR3 amino acids: CASRGVVEKLFF. The DNA of the CDR3 is TGTGCCAGCAGGGGGGTGGTGGAAAAACTGTTTTTT. V gene TRBV28 combines with J gene TRBJ1-4; possibly TRBD1 for D (5 bases). Per the germline V gene, CDR1 is MDHEN and CDR2 is SYDVKM. V lost 6 bases to trimming and J lost 8 bases, with 10 bases between them. The CDR3 has 12 residues.

This sequence joins TRBV7-2 and TRBJ1-2; D remains ambiguous. CDR3 length equals 13 residues. Germline lookup yields CDR1 SGHTA and CDR2 FQGNSA. Trimming cost V 2 bases and J 8 bases, with 12 bases left between them. Here the CDR3 reads CASSLPSHVGYTF. CDR3 in DNA: TGTGCCAGCAGCTTACCGAGCCATGTCGGCTACACCTTC. The variable domain in full, with the rest retrieved from reference TRBV7-2 and TRBJ1-2, is GAGVSQSPSNKVTEKGKDVELRCDPISGHTALYWYRQSLGQGLEFLIYFQGNSAPDKSGLPSDRFSAERTGGSVSTLTIQRTQQEDSAVYLCASSLPSHVGYTFGSGTRLTVV.

The rearrangement uses TRBV7-3 and TRBJ1-2, with 9 bases aligning to TRBD1. This CDR3 contains 15 residues. Unmatched junction bases numbered 8, after V lost 5 bases and J lost 4 bases. Germline CDR1 reads SGHTA; CDR2 reads FQGTGA. CDR3 sequence: CASSTSGQGSYGYTF. The DNA of the CDR3 is TGTGCCAGCAGCACTTCGGGACAGGGAAGCTATGGCTACACCTTC.

This clone occurred a few times. The rearrangement links TRBV25-1 to TRBJ1-2; no reliable D call. This CDR3 has 14 amino acids. From germline, CDR1 is MGHDK and CDR2 SYGVNS. The V end lost 3 bases, the J end lost 2 bases, and 10 bases lay between the germline ends. Here the CDR3 DNA reads TGTGCCAGCAGTGATGACGGACGGAACTATGGCTACACCTTC. Translation: CASSDDGRNYGYTF.

This chain links TRBV5-1 with TRBJ2-3; possibly TRBD1 or TRBD2 for D (5 bases each). Germline CDR1 and CDR2: SGHRS and YFSETQ. The CDR3 is 17 residues long. With 4 bases removed from V and 3 bases from J, the gap between germline ends came to 21 bases. CDR3 loop: CASSPPRGESRTDTQYF. CDR3 bases: TGCGCCAGCAGCCCTCCCCGAGGGGAGAGTCGGACAGATACGCAGTATTTT.

The chain links TRBV29-1 to TRBJ1-1; no clear D gene. Trimming left V 5 bases short and J 0 bases short, with 13 bases between. Germline CDR1 reads SQVTM; CDR2 reads ANQGSEA. The CDR3 extends over 14 amino acids. The DNA for the CDR3 is TGCAGCGTTAAAATGGGAGGGATGAACACTGAAGCTTTCTTT. The encoded protein is CSVKMGGMNTEAFF.

This rearrangement joins TRBV6-5 to TRBJ2-3; 7 positions match TRBD2. The CDR3 extends over 14 amino acids. Germline V lookup: CDR1 MNHEY, CDR2 SVGAGI. The V and J ends lost 5 bases and 5 bases, in that order; junction bases with no gene match: 7. This CDR3 is CASSPGRVGDTQYF. In nucleotides, the CDR3 is TGTGCCAGCAGTCCGGGGAGGGTGGGAGATACGCAGTATTTT.

The table lists this clone with a few counts. The V and J genes are TRBV28 and TRBJ2-1; TRBD2 agrees at 8 bases. The V segment lost 8 bases and the J segment 6 bases; nucleotides outside the gene matches: 12. The CDR3 consists of 15 residues. Germline-derived CDR1 and CDR2 are MDHEN and SYDVKM. Here the CDR3 reads CASEAGTSRGNEQFF. Written as DNA, the CDR3 is TGTGCCAGCGAGGCCGGGACTAGTAGAGGCAATGAGCAGTTCTTC.

The genes are TRBV12-2 and TRBJ2-1; the D call TRBD2 from the table was never checked on the DNA. TRBV12-2 is a documented pseudogene. CDR3 length equals 20 residues. The chain's CDR3 is CASRLEAGSGRDRSYNEQFF. In DNA form, the CDR3 reads TGTGCAAGTCGCTTAGAAGCTGGTAGCGGGAGAGACCGATCCTACAATGAGCAGTTCTTC.

J is TRBJ1-1 and V is TRBV5-1; TRBD1 might be the D (5 bases). Trimming removed 0 bases at V and 3 bases at J, with 12 bases between. The CDR3 sequence is 15 residues long. Germline CDR1 is SGHRS and CDR2 is YFSETQ. In DNA, the CDR3 is TGCGCCAGCAGCTTGGTGGGACCCGAGGACACTGAAGCTTTCTTT. Its protein product is CASSLVGPEDTEAFF.

The CDR3 nucleotides read TGTGCCAGCAGCGTCGCAGCCGGGAACGGACCCTACGAGCAGTACTTC. As protein: CASSVAAGNGPYEQYF. The chain uses TRBV9 and TRBJ2-7, with D perhaps matching TRBD2 (5 bases). This CDR3 spans 16 amino acids. Germline-derived CDR1 and CDR2 are SGDLS and YYNGEE. The germline V and J ends were trimmed by 2 bases and 2 bases, with 17 bases remaining between them.

The chain recombines TRBV4-3 with TRBJ2-2; TRBD2 matches at 12 bases. CDR3 length equals 17 residues. V was pared by 2 bases and J by 0 bases, with 1 base of the junction left unmatched. The germline gives CDR1 LGHNA, CDR2 YSLEER. The CDR3 coding sequence is TGCGCCAGCAGCCAACTAGCGGGAGGGACGAACACCGGGGAGCTGTTTTTT. Translation: CASSQLAGGTNTGELFF.

Comment on this clone: Additional DNA sequences in this sample encode the identical CDR3. The V and J genes are TRBV5-1 and TRBJ1-1, with 9 bases fitting TRBD1. The J segment lost 1 base and the V segment lost 2 bases, leaving 3 bases of the junction unmatched. This CDR3 has 15 amino acids. CDR1 SGHRS and CDR2 YFSETQ come from the germline V gene. This CDR3 reads CASSLQGAGNTEAFF. The CDR3 coding sequence is TGCGCCAGCAGCTTACAGGGGGCAGGGAACACTGAAGCTTTCTTT.

This clone was recorded many times. A clone one base away is much larger, so this may be a read error. The chain is built from TRBV11-2 and TRBJ1-1; D possibly corresponds to TRBD1 (5 bases). Germline CDR1 reads SGHAT; CDR2 reads FQNNGV. V was pared by 2 bases and J by 3 bases, with 7 bases between. This CDR3 has 13 residues. CDR3 bases: TGTGCCAGCAGCTTATGGGGGGACACTGAAGCTTTCTTT. Protein product: CASSLWGDTEAFF.

The rearrangement joins TRBV5-1 to TRBJ1-6, with 11 bases fitting TRBD1. Trimming cost V 0 bases and J 8 bases; bases outside gene matches: 1. CDR3 length: 15 amino acids. Germline CDR1 and CDR2: SGHRS and YFSETQ. CDR3 sequence (DNA): TGCGCCAGCAGCTTGGTGGGACAGGGGGATTCACCCCTCCACTTT. It codes for CASSLVGQGDSPLHF.

The chain couples TRBV5-4 to TRBJ2-5; 8 bases are a match to TRBD2. After removal of 4 bases from V and 4 bases from J, the junction contained 9 bases not matched to a gene. Germline CDR1 SGHNT, CDR2 YYREEE (reference sequence). The CDR3 is made up of 15 amino acids. This CDR3 reads CASSNGGAGSETQYF. Here the CDR3 DNA reads TGTGCCAGCAGCAACGGGGGGGCAGGGTCAGAGACCCAGTACTTC.

V and J are TRBV4-1 and TRBJ1-4; maybe TRBD1 (6 bases). The V gene's germline CDR1 is MGHRA and CDR2 YSYEKL. Trimming shortened V by 4 bases and J by 10 bases, and 16 bases separated the two germline ends. The CDR3 has 14 amino acids. The CDR3 here is CASSRGGLGGKLFF. CDR3 bases: TGCGCCAGCAGCCGCGGGGGCCTCGGCGGAAAACTGTTTTTT.

This clone has more than one count but fewer than ten. The chain combines TRBV4-2 with TRBJ1-3; D is unresolved. Germline assignment: CDR1 LGHNA and CDR2 YNFKEQ. Deletions cut 1 base from V and 3 bases from J, with 10 bases between. There are 15 residues in the CDR3. For the CDR3, the DNA is TGTGCCAGCAGCCAAGGTCAACACATTGGAAACACCATATATTTT. Translated, it gives CASSQGQHIGNTIYF.